These 25 T cell receptor beta chains were all obtained from the same sample, sequenced in a study of blood T cell repertoires in COVID-19. Repertoires were generated with immunoSEQ multiplex PCR, while TCRdb's copy carries only in-frame clones and drops some. The sample has some 160,000 clones, around four fifths seen once. Sequencing was performed on peripheral blood. These receptors were taken from a woman of 80 years or more with acute or convalescent COVID-19.

Remarks on this clone: Germline and junction disagree at one end, which may indicate a read error. The genes are TRBV28 and TRBJ1-2; D remains unclear. The germline gives CDR1 MDHEN, CDR2 SYDVKM. The CDR3 has 11 amino acids. The CDR3 loop reads CASSLGPGLYF. The CDR3 coding sequence is TGTGCCAGCAGTTTAGGTCCAGGACTCTACTTC.

The chain recombines TRBV5-1 with TRBJ1-2; TRBD1 aligns across 11 bases. The CDR3 is 16 amino acids. CDR1 is SGHRS, CDR2 YFSETQ, per germline. The V gene end was trimmed by 5 bases and the J gene end by 3 bases; junction bases not matched to a gene: 9. The CDR3: CASRRTGGSIDYGYTF. In DNA form, the CDR3 reads TGCGCCAGCAGGAGGACAGGGGGCTCTATTGACTATGGCTACACCTTC. The full variable domain, its missing parts supplied by reference TRBV5-1 and TRBJ1-2, is KAGVTQTPRYLIKTRGQQVTLSCSPISGHRSVSWYQQTPGQGLQFLFEYFSETQRNKGNFPGRFSGRQFSNSRSEMNVSTLELGDSALYLCASRRTGGSIDYGYTFGSGTRLTVV.

This clone has only a few counts. This sequence joins TRBV5-6 and TRBJ2-2, with 7 bases lining up with TRBD1. The CDR3 extends over 16 amino acids. Losses at the gene ends were 0 bases for V and 5 bases for J; bases not matched to a gene: 7. Germline loops: CDR1 SGHDT, CDR2 YYEEEE. CDR3 bases: TGTGCCAGCAGCTTGGTAGGGGGCACCGAGACCGGGGAGCTGTTTTTT. Protein: CASSLVGGTETGELFF.

CDR3 loop: CASSEMVLAGGSGELFF. CDR3 nucleotide sequence: TGTGCCAGCAGTGAGATGGTTCTAGCGGGGGGGAGCGGGGAGCTGTTTTTT. The J gene is TRBJ2-2, the V gene TRBV25-1; TRBD2 matches at 12 bases. CDR3 length: 17 amino acids. Germline V lookup: CDR1 MGHDK, CDR2 SYGVNS. V was clipped by 3 bases and J by 7 bases; unmatched bases: 9.

The chain is built from TRBV19 and TRBJ2-6; tentatively, D is TRBD1 (5 bases). V dropped 2 bases and J dropped 4 bases, with 12 bases sitting between them. The germline CDR1 and CDR2 sequences are LNHDA and SQIVND (reference sequence). The CDR3 has 16 residues. CDR3 residues: CASSINPGWGANVLTF. CDR3 nucleotide sequence: TGTGCCAGTAGTATAAACCCAGGGTGGGGGGCCAACGTCCTGACTTTC.

This clone was counted only a few times. This sequence joins TRBV28 and TRBJ1-2, with 8 nucleotides matching TRBD1. Unmatched junction bases numbered 13, after V lost 6 bases and J lost 7 bases. The CDR3 is made up of 15 amino acids. CDR1 MDHEN and CDR2 SYDVKM come from the germline V gene. CDR3 sequence reads: CASRNGQGTPAGYTF. CDR3 nucleotide sequence: TGTGCCAGCAGGAACGGACAGGGAACCCCTGCTGGCTACACCTTC.

This clone was observed a single time. The chain links TRBV2 to TRBJ2-7; 9 nucleotides align to TRBD1. Germline V lookup: CDR1 SNHLY, CDR2 FYNNEI. V shed 7 bases, J shed 6 bases, and the junction held 10 bases outside the gene matches. The CDR3 has 14 amino acids. The CDR3 DNA sequence: TGTGCCAGCACCCTGGGACAGGGCTCCCTCGAGCAGTACTTC. Residues: CASTLGQGSLEQYF.

This chain joins TRBV7-9 and TRBJ1-2; tentative D call: TRBD1 (5 bases). Germline loops: CDR1 SEHNR, CDR2 FQNEAQ (reference sequence). The CDR3 length is 12 residues. V was cut by 7 bases and J by 4 bases, with 10 bases left in between. The CDR3 DNA reads as TGTGCCAGCAATCAGGGCTTCTATGGCTACACCTTC. It translates to CASNQGFYGYTF.

The genes are TRBV5-1 and TRBJ2-5, with TRBD2 matching over 7 bases. This CDR3 is 14 amino acids long. Germline V gene lookup returns CDR1 SGHRS and CDR2 YFSETQ. V shed 2 bases and J 2 bases; nucleotides not matched to a gene: 3. As DNA, the CDR3 is TGCGCCAGCAGCTTAGGGGACTATCAAGAGACCCAGTACTTC. It translates to CASSLGDYQETQYF.

V and J are TRBV15 and TRBJ2-1, with TRBD2 identical over 12 bases. CDR3 length equals 20 residues. Trimming cost V 0 bases and J 0 bases; bases outside gene matches: 9. CDR1 is LNHNV and CDR2 is YYDKDF in the germline V gene (reference sequence). The CDR3 bases are TGTGCCACCAGCAGAGATTTCGGTCTAGCGGGAGGGGTCTCCTACAATGAGCAGTTCTTC. Its translation is CATSRDFGLAGGVSYNEQFF.

The rearrangement joins TRBV7-9 to TRBJ2-3; D may be TRBD2 (6 bases). Trimming cost V 1 base and J 0 bases, with 8 bases left between them. The CDR3 runs 15 residues. Germline V lookup: CDR1 SEHNR, CDR2 FQNEAQ (reference sequence). The CDR3 sequence: CASSLEGLSTDTQYF. CDR3 in DNA: TGTGCCAGCAGCTTAGAGGGACTCAGCACAGATACGCAGTATTTT.

The chain recombines TRBV9 with TRBJ2-4, with 9 bases that match TRBD2. In germline, CDR1 is SGDLS, CDR2 YYNGEE. V shed 0 bases, J shed 1 base, and the junction held 5 bases outside the gene matches. The CDR3 totals 17 residues. CDR3 protein: CASSVGASGEAKNIQYF. Written as DNA, the CDR3 is TGTGCCAGCAGCGTAGGGGCTAGCGGGGAGGCCAAAAACATTCAGTACTTC.

The chain joins TRBV6-5 to TRBJ2-1, with TRBD1 matching 8 bases. This CDR3 comprises 15 residues. The V gene's germline CDR1 is MNHEY and CDR2 SVGAGI. J gave up 2 bases and V 4 bases, and 4 bases lay outside the gene matches. The CDR3 region is CASSLQGVPYNEQFF. Here the CDR3 DNA reads TGTGCCAGCAGTTTACAGGGGGTCCCCTACAATGAGCAGTTCTTC.

This clone was seen a few times. The rearrangement uses TRBV6-4 and TRBJ2-3, with D possibly matching TRBD1 (6 bases). Trimming took off 3 bases at V and 2 bases at J, with 9 bases between the two ends. This CDR3 has 14 amino acids. Germline V gene sequence: CDR1 MRHNA, CDR2 SNTAGT. CDR3 sequence reads: CASSEGDNTDTQYF. CDR3 DNA: TGTGCCAGCAGTGAAGGGGACAACACAGATACGCAGTATTTT.

This chain links TRBV7-9 with TRBJ2-3; possibly TRBD1 for D (6 bases). Trimming took 3 bases from V and 0 from J, leaving 7 bases between them. CDR3 length: 14 residues. Per germline, CDR1 SEHNR and CDR2 FQNEAQ (reference sequence). CDR3 coding DNA: TGTGCCAGCAGCTTCGACAGGAGCACAGATACGCAGTATTTT. The encoded protein is CASSFDRSTDTQYF.

V is TRBV10-2 and J is TRBJ2-7; 9 bases are shared with TRBD1. After removal of 6 bases from V and 4 bases from J, the junction contained 1 base not matched to a gene. Germline values: CDR1 WSHSY, CDR2 SAAADI. CDR3 length equals 12 residues. The CDR3 nucleotides read TGCGCCAGCAGGGACAGGGGTTACGAGCAGTACTTC. Residues: CASRDRGYEQYF.

The V gene is TRBV10-1, the J gene TRBJ1-5; D is undetermined. Germline CDR1 WNHNN, CDR2 SYGVQD (reference sequence). The CDR3 is made up of 12 amino acids. Trimming took off 10 bases at V and 0 bases at J, with 7 bases between the two ends. CDR3 protein: CATEYSNQPQHF. CDR3 bases: TGCGCCACCGAGTATAGCAATCAGCCCCAGCATTTT.

J is TRBJ1-4 and V is TRBV5-1; unclear D gene. Trimming pared 1 base from V and 4 bases from J, leaving 8 bases between. Germline V gene sequence: CDR1 SGHRS, CDR2 YFSETQ. The CDR3 is 14 residues long. The CDR3 DNA sequence: TGCGCCAGCAGCTTGAGTAACAGTAATGAAAAACTGTTTTTT. This encodes CASSLSNSNEKLFF.

This rearrangement joins TRBV15 to TRBJ2-3; 9 bases line up with TRBD2. The CDR3 is 18 residues long. The V segment lost 1 base and the J segment 1 base; nucleotides outside the gene matches: 9. In germline, CDR1 is LNHNV, CDR2 YYDKDF (reference sequence). Written as DNA, the CDR3 is TGTGCCACCAGCAGAGGAAGCGGGGGGTCCTTCGGCACAGATACGCAGTATTTT. Protein: CATSRGSGGSFGTDTQYF.

The chain is built from TRBV11-2 and TRBJ2-5; TRBD2 aligns across 9 bases. The CDR3 is 14 residues long. Trimming at V came to 3 bases and at J to 4 bases, leaving 3 bases not matched to a gene. Germline values: CDR1 SGHAT, CDR2 FQNNGV. CDR3 nucleotide sequence: TGTGCCAGCAGCTTGGGACTAGCATTAGAGACCCAGTACTTC. This translates into CASSLGLALETQYF.

Here the CDR3 reads CASSLGQGAYGYTF. The CDR3 nucleotides read TGTGCCAGCAGCTTGGGACAGGGTGCCTATGGCTACACCTTC. This chain links TRBV3-1 (or the pseudogene TRBV3-2) with TRBJ1-2; TRBD1 matches at 9 bases. The CDR3 has 14 residues. In germline, CDR1 is LGHDT, CDR2 YNNKEL (reference sequence). V gave up 5 bases and J gave up 4 bases; unmatched junction bases: 5.

This chain connects TRBV2 to TRBJ1-1, with D uncertain. The CDR3 runs 14 residues. From germline, CDR1 is SNHLY and CDR2 FYNNEI. Trimming removed 2 bases from V and 2 bases from J, with 9 bases in between. CDR3 protein: CASSEIRGNTEAFF. The CDR3 DNA is TGTGCCAGCAGTGAAATCCGGGGAAACACTGAAGCTTTCTTT.

This clone was detected only a few times. The chain combines TRBV12-3 or TRBV12-4 with TRBJ2-1; 10 nucleotides align to TRBD2. J lost 8 bases, V lost 6 bases, and 4 bases had no gene match. The length of the CDR3 is 13 residues. The CDR3 sequence is CASRSGTSDEQFF. CDR3 in DNA: TGTGCCAGCAGATCGGGGACTAGCGATGAGCAGTTCTTC.

The rearrangement joins TRBV7-2 to TRBJ2-2; possibly TRBD1 for D (6 bases). The length of the CDR3 is 15 residues. The V and J ends lost 5 bases and 4 bases respectively, with 14 bases between them. Germline loops: CDR1 SGHTA, CDR2 FQGNSA. CDR3 in amino acids: CASSPRGRGTGELFF. DNA of the CDR3: TGTGCCAGCAGCCCCCGGGGCAGGGGCACCGGGGAGCTGTTTTTT.

The rearrangement joins TRBV30 to TRBJ1-3, with 7 positions matching TRBD1. Germline CDR1 reads GTSNPN; CDR2 reads SVGIG (reference sequence). The V and J ends lost 4 bases and 4 bases, in that order; junction bases with no gene match: 10. This CDR3 has 15 residues. CDR3 bases: TGTGCCTGGACCGACACGACAGGGCGAGGAAACACCATATATTTT. Its protein is CAWTDTTGRGNTIYF.